Following are 20 T cell receptor beta chains from one sample sequenced in a study of Ad26.COV2.S vaccination and SARS-CoV-2 variants. Assay used: immunoSEQ multiplex PCR; TCRdb lists only in-frame clones, some missing. The sample lists 200,000 to 250,000 clones, roughly 88% occurring once. As to treatment: 19 received Ad26.COV2.S at low or high dose, single or two shots; 5 received placebo; per-sample allocation not given. Specimens were obtained on day 63 following the first vaccine or placebo injection. Source: peripheral blood, taken in a trial of Ad26.COV2.S vaccine versus placebo. The receptors come from a person between 18 and 65 years old who received the Ad26.COV2.S COVID-19 vaccine or a placebo.

The gene calls are TRBV2 and TRBJ2-7; a weak D match, TRBD1 (5 bases). The CDR3 has 12 amino acids. V was cut by 7 bases and J by 4 bases, with 11 bases left in between. Per the germline V gene, CDR1 is SNHLY and CDR2 is FYNNEI. The CDR3 region is CASMETEYEQYF. DNA for the CDR3: TGTGCCAGCATGGAGACAGAGTACGAGCAGTACTTC.

The chain employs TRBV7-8 and TRBJ2-5, with 8 bases lining up with TRBD2. The germline V gene encodes CDR1 SGHVS and CDR2 FQNEAQ. V was pared by 2 bases and J by 2 bases, with 13 bases of the junction left unmatched. The CDR3 extends over 18 amino acids. This CDR3 reads CASSLTPGVAGRQETQYF. The CDR3 DNA is TGTGCCAGCAGCTTAACCCCCGGGGTAGCGGGGAGACAAGAGACCCAGTACTTC.

This clone was detected only once. The V and J genes are TRBV30 and TRBJ1-3, with D possibly being TRBD1 (6 bases). From germline, CDR1 is GTSNPN and CDR2 SVGIG (reference sequence). The V end was cut by 2 bases, the J end by 2 bases, with 13 bases between. The CDR3 sequence is 15 residues long. The CDR3 region is CAWSPLDRTGNTIYF. CDR3 nucleotide sequence: TGTGCCTGGAGTCCCCTTGACAGGACTGGAAACACCATATATTTT.

The chain joins TRBV6-6 to TRBJ1-1; D is possibly TRBD1 (5 bases). CDR1 and CDR2 from the germline V gene are MNHNY and SVGAGI (reference sequence). Trimming cost V 8 bases and J 3 bases, with 10 bases left between them. The CDR3 totals 12 residues. CDR3 amino acids: CASRVGDTEAFF. CDR3 sequence (DNA): TGTGCCAGCCGGGTGGGGGACACTGAAGCTTTCTTT.

The chain is built from TRBV5-6 and TRBJ2-1; TRBD2 matches 10 bases. Germline CDR1 reads SGHDT; CDR2 reads YYEEEE. There are 17 residues in the CDR3. The V and J ends lost 4 bases and 7 bases, in that order; junction bases with no gene match: 14. CDR3 region: CASSPRTSGPTRNEQFF. CDR3 nucleotides: TGTGCCAGCAGCCCGCGGACTAGCGGACCGACGCGGAATGAGCAGTTCTTC.

This chain links TRBV29-1 with TRBJ1-2; 8 bases agree with TRBD1. From germline, CDR1 is SQVTM and CDR2 ANQGSEA. The CDR3 is 13 residues long. Losses at the gene ends were 7 bases for V and 4 bases for J; bases not matched to a gene: 8. The DNA of the CDR3 is TGCAGCGCTTACAGGGGGAGTAGCTATGGCTACACCTTC. Encoded protein: CSAYRGSSYGYTF.

The V gene is TRBV6-2 or TRBV6-3, the J gene TRBJ2-1, with no clear D. V was trimmed by 6 bases and J by 8 bases, leaving 8 bases between them. This CDR3 spans 11 amino acids. Germline V gene lookup returns CDR1 MNHEY and CDR2 SVGEGT. The CDR3 nucleotides are TGTGCCAGCAGCCCCCTGGATGAGCAGTTCTTC. This codes for CASSPLDEQFF.

The chain carries TRBV11-2 and TRBJ2-7; 9 nucleotides match TRBD2. Germline CDR1 and CDR2: SGHAT and FQNNGV. The CDR3 loop spans 14 amino acids. Unmatched junction bases numbered 8, after V lost 6 bases and J lost 5 bases. The chain's CDR3 is CASRGTSGRNEQYF. The CDR3 coding sequence is TGTGCCAGCAGGGGCACCAGCGGGAGGAACGAGCAGTACTTC.

The chain links TRBV30 to TRBJ2-3; the D call may be TRBD1 or TRBD2 (5 bases each). Trimming left V 2 bases short and J 1 base short, with 13 bases between. CDR3 length equals 15 residues. The germline CDR1 and CDR2 sequences are GTSNPN and SVGIG (reference sequence). CDR3 DNA: TGTGCCTGGAGTTATGGGGGTAAAGGCACAGATACGCAGTATTTT. Residues: CAWSYGGKGTDTQYF.

The J gene is TRBJ2-7, the V gene TRBV6-2 or TRBV6-3; D is possibly TRBD1 (5 bases). The V and J ends lost 0 bases and 2 bases respectively, with 11 bases between them. The length of the CDR3 is 15 residues. Germline CDR1 and CDR2: MNHEY and SVGEGT. Here the CDR3 reads CASSYSEQVPYEQYF. The CDR3 DNA follows: TGTGCCAGCAGTTACTCGGAACAGGTCCCCTACGAGCAGTACTTC.

The chain has TRBV28 and TRBJ1-6; D call uncertain. The V and J ends lost 2 bases and 8 bases respectively, with 16 bases between them. CDR1 is MDHEN, CDR2 SYDVKM, per germline. CDR3 length: 16 amino acids. The CDR3 sequence is CASSLKSWVQDSPLHF. The DNA of the CDR3 is TGTGCCAGCAGTTTAAAATCCTGGGTTCAGGATTCACCCCTCCACTTT.

This chain uses TRBV5-6 with TRBJ1-1, with D unresolved. Trimming stripped 7 bases from V and 1 base from J, with 11 bases between. The CDR3 is 13 amino acids. CDR1 is SGHDT, CDR2 YYEEEE, per germline. This CDR3 is CASCSGPNTEAFF. DNA of the CDR3: TGTGCCAGCTGCTCCGGTCCGAACACTGAAGCTTTCTTT. The full variable domain, its missing parts supplied by reference TRBV5-6 and TRBJ1-1, is DAGVTQSPTHLIKTRGQQVTLRCSPKSGHDTVSWYQQALGQGPQFIFQYYEEEERQRGNFPDRFSGHQFPNYSSELNVNALLLGDSALYLCASCSGPNTEAFFGQGTRLTVV.

The chain's CDR3 is CASSLVAGNYNEQFF. CDR3 nucleotides: TGTGCCAGCAGCTTAGTGGCGGGTAATTACAATGAGCAGTTCTTC. The chain is built from TRBV11-2 and TRBJ2-1; D is possibly TRBD2 (5 bases). The CDR3 covers 15 residues. Germline loops: CDR1 SGHAT, CDR2 FQNNGV. V gave up 1 base and J gave up 4 bases, with 11 bases separating them.

V usage is TRBV5-1 and J usage is TRBJ1-1; 8 positions match TRBD1. Germline lookup yields CDR1 SGHRS and CDR2 YFSETQ. This CDR3 has 14 amino acids. The junction had 7 bases not matched to a gene; V was cut back by 4 bases and J by 5 bases. The DNA for the CDR3 is TGCGCCAGCAGCACCCAGGGGGCGCGAACTGAAGCTTTCTTT. It encodes CASSTQGARTEAFF.

The J gene is TRBJ2-6, the V gene TRBV24-1; D is uncertain. V dropped 4 bases and J dropped 0 bases, with 15 bases sitting between them. The CDR3 extends over 18 amino acids. CDR1 and CDR2 from the germline V gene are KGHDR and SFDVKD. The chain's CDR3 is CATSDSRRLSSGANVLTF. The CDR3 coding sequence is TGTGCCACCAGTGACTCGCGGCGACTGTCCTCTGGGGCCAACGTCCTGACTTTC.

V gene TRBV24-1 combines with J gene TRBJ2-2, with D unclear. The V end lost 8 bases, the J end lost 2 bases, and 5 bases lay between the germline ends. This CDR3 has 12 amino acids. CDR1 is KGHDR, CDR2 SFDVKD, per germline. The CDR3 here is CATKGNTGELFF. The CDR3, as DNA: TGTGCCACCAAGGGAAACACCGGGGAGCTGTTTTTT.

The gene calls are TRBV4-3 and TRBJ2-3; 8 bases agree with TRBD2. Trimming took 3 bases from V and 5 from J; bases not matched to a gene: 7. This CDR3 region has 15 residues. CDR1 and CDR2 (germline): LGHNA, YSLEER. The CDR3 coding sequence is TGCGCCAGCAGCCAGGCCGGGGGGGCAAAAGATACGCAGTATTTT. Translation gives CASSQAGGAKDTQYF.

The DNA of the CDR3 is TGTGCCAGCAGCTTTAGTCCGGGACGCAATATTAGGGAGACCCAGTACTTC. Protein sequence: CASSFSPGRNIRETQYF. The chain is built from TRBV7-2 and TRBJ2-5; D may be TRBD1 or TRBD2 (5 bases each). This CDR3 is 17 amino acids long. Trimming left V 3 bases short and J 5 bases short, with 22 bases between. CDR1 and CDR2 from the germline V gene are SGHTA and FQGNSA.

This clone was detected only a few times. V is TRBV2 and J is TRBJ2-2; D is unclear. V lost 7 bases, J lost 2 bases, and 20 bases lay in between. Germline lookup yields CDR1 SNHLY and CDR2 FYNNEI. CDR3 length: 17 residues. The CDR3 loop is CASIPTWASANTGELFF. The DNA for the CDR3 is TGTGCCAGCATCCCCACATGGGCCTCTGCCAACACCGGGGAGCTGTTTTTT. Variable domain in full (rest from reference TRBV2 and TRBJ2-2): EPEVTQTPSHQVTQMGQEVILRCVPISNHLYFYWYRQILGQKVEFLVSFYNNEISEKSEIFDDQFSVERPDGSNFTLKIRSTKLEDSAMYFCASIPTWASANTGELFFGEGSRLTVL.

By share, this clone ranks as medium-sized (0.01 to 0.1%). This chain uses TRBV6-1 with TRBJ1-5; a weak D match, TRBD1 (5 bases). This CDR3 contains 14 residues. Germline assignment: CDR1 MNHNS and CDR2 SASEGT. Trimming cost V 2 bases and J 8 bases, with 13 bases left between them. CDR3 in amino acids: CASSEIGAVEPQHF. CDR3 DNA: TGTGCCAGCAGTGAAATAGGGGCCGTGGAGCCCCAGCATTTT.